One and the same sample provided the 30 T cell receptor beta chains below, sequenced in a study of blood T cell repertoires in COVID-19. Some clones are missing from TCRdb's copy, which holds only in-frame ones; the method was immunoSEQ multiplex PCR. This table holds some 90,000 clones, 80% found once. The sequenced sample was peripheral blood. Every receptor here comes from a human donor in a cohort sampled during active COVID-19.

The DNA of the CDR3 is TGCAGCGTTAGAGACAGATCCAACACTGAAGCTTTCTTT. Protein: CSVRDRSNTEAFF. The chain combines TRBV29-1 with TRBJ1-1; D possibly corresponds to TRBD1 (5 bases). This CDR3 region has 13 residues. The ends were cut back, 5 bases at V and 2 bases at J, with 12 bases in the middle. Germline lookup yields CDR1 SQVTM and CDR2 ANQGSEA.

The CDR3 region is CASSPSGNEQFF. CDR3 sequence (DNA): TGTGCCAGCAGCCCGTCAGGCAATGAGCAGTTCTTC. The chain couples TRBV14 to TRBJ2-1; D is uncertain. The CDR3 spans 12 residues. CDR1 and CDR2 from the germline V gene are SGHDN and FVKESK. V shed 4 bases and J shed 6 bases, with 7 bases lying between them.

The chain recombines TRBV18 with TRBJ1-2, with unresolved D. Trimming left V 0 bases short and J 7 bases short, with 9 bases between. CDR1 and CDR2 (germline): KGHSH, LQKENI. There are 13 residues in the CDR3. The CDR3 DNA follows: TGTGCCAGCTCACCACCGAACGAGGCTGGCTACACCTTC. This translates into CASSPPNEAGYTF.

This sequence joins TRBV30 and TRBJ1-5; D gene uncertain. Germline V CDR1 and CDR2: GTSNPN, SVGIG (reference sequence). This CDR3 has 12 amino acids. V was clipped by 6 bases and J by 4 bases, with 10 bases between them. CDR3 protein: CACTVNNQPQHF. The CDR3 DNA follows: TGTGCCTGTACAGTCAATAATCAGCCCCAGCATTTT.

The chain employs TRBV6-2 or TRBV6-3 and TRBJ2-7; 8 bases are a match to TRBD1. Germline V gene lookup returns CDR1 MNHEY and CDR2 SVGEGT. V shed 4 bases, J shed 9 bases, and the junction held 14 bases outside the gene matches. The CDR3 has 15 residues. The DNA for the CDR3 is TGTGCCAGCAGTTTCACTCCGGCCCAGGGGGCGGCGCAGTACTTC. This gives the protein CASSFTPAQGAAQYF.

The rearrangement uses TRBV28 and TRBJ1-5; 10 nucleotides agree with TRBD1. The CDR3 is made up of 15 amino acids. Germline trimming cut 4 bases from V and 5 bases from J; bases unmatched to any gene: 5. The V gene's germline CDR1 is MDHEN and CDR2 SYDVKM. The CDR3 sequence: CASSSGDRGHQPQHF. The CDR3 region has the DNA TGTGCCAGCAGTTCGGGGGACAGGGGACATCAGCCCCAGCATTTT.

The chain uses TRBV28 and TRBJ1-2; no clear D gene. Germline CDR1 and CDR2: MDHEN and SYDVKM. Trimming stripped 5 bases from V and 7 bases from J, with 11 bases between. The CDR3 totals 12 residues. The CDR3 region has the DNA TGTGCCAGCAGTACCCCCCGGGGTGGCTACACCTTC. Protein: CASSTPRGGYTF.

This chain links TRBV5-1 with TRBJ2-2; 7 positions agree with TRBD1. The germline CDR1 and CDR2 sequences are SGHRS and YFSETQ. After removal of 5 bases from V and 0 bases from J, the junction contained 4 bases not matched to a gene. CDR3 length equals 15 residues. CDR3 region: CASSPGQTNTGELFF. DNA for the CDR3: TGCGCCAGCAGTCCGGGACAGACGAACACCGGGGAGCTGTTTTTT.

J is TRBJ1-2 and V is TRBV15; D gene ambiguous. Per germline, CDR1 LNHNV and CDR2 YYDKDF (reference sequence). Trimming took off 5 bases at V and 4 bases at J, with 14 bases between the two ends. CDR3 length: 14 amino acids. The DNA for the CDR3 is TGTGCCACCAGCCCTAGGGAGGGCACCTATGGCTACACCTTC. Translated, it gives CATSPREGTYGYTF.

The chain carries TRBV28 and TRBJ1-1, with D possibly being TRBD1 (5 bases). CDR1 MDHEN and CDR2 SYDVKM come from the germline V gene. Trimming cost V 7 bases and J 2 bases, with 14 bases left between them. The CDR3 covers 14 residues. The CDR3 sequence: CASTPLQVNTEAFF. In nucleotides, the CDR3 is TGTGCCAGCACCCCCTTACAGGTTAACACTGAAGCTTTCTTT.

The V gene is TRBV14, the J gene TRBJ1-2; no definite D call. The CDR3 is 15 residues long. V dropped 0 bases and J dropped 6 bases, with 14 bases sitting between them. From germline, CDR1 is SGHDN and CDR2 FVKESK. CDR3 bases: TGTGCCAGCAGCCAAGATCGTTGGAGCATCGATGGCTACACCTTC. It translates to CASSQDRWSIDGYTF.

J is TRBJ2-7 and V is TRBV28; 8 positions match TRBD2. The CDR3 is 13 amino acids. Germline loops: CDR1 MDHEN, CDR2 SYDVKM. V shed 8 bases, J shed 1 base, and the junction held 4 bases outside the gene matches. The CDR3 nucleotides read TGTGCCAGCCCGGGACTAGTATCCTACGAGCAGTACTTC. Translating it yields CASPGLVSYEQYF.

In its sample, this clone was seen once. This chain connects TRBV19 to TRBJ2-7; 11 bases match TRBD1. CDR1 and CDR2 (germline): LNHDA, SQIVND (reference sequence). V was pared by 5 bases and J by 5 bases, with 8 bases of the junction left unmatched. There are 15 residues in the CDR3. The CDR3 is CASSDGQGARDEQYF. The CDR3 DNA follows: TGTGCCAGTAGTGACGGACAGGGGGCGCGGGACGAGCAGTACTTC.

V and J are TRBV7-8 and TRBJ1-3, with a weak D call TRBD1 (6 bases). The CDR3 spans 18 residues. From germline, CDR1 is SGHVS and CDR2 FQNEAQ. Trimming stripped 2 bases from V and 3 bases from J, with 20 bases between. The CDR3 coding sequence is TGTGCCAGCAGCTTATTGATTGGGGAGGGGGTAATTGGAAACACCATATATTTT. Its protein is CASSLLIGEGVIGNTIYF.

The chain employs TRBV19 and TRBJ1-6; no firm D call. This CDR3 spans 14 amino acids. Trimming stripped 6 bases from V and 9 bases from J, with 15 bases between. Looked up from germline, CDR1 is LNHDA and CDR2 is SQIVND (reference sequence). CDR3 residues: CASRGEVFRSPLHF. In DNA, the CDR3 is TGTGCCAGTAGGGGAGAGGTGTTTCGTTCACCCCTCCACTTT.

The CDR3 is CASSPPSRPSYEQYF. The CDR3 DNA reads TGTGCCAGCTCACCACCTTCGAGGCCTAGCTACGAGCAGTACTTC. The J gene is TRBJ2-7, the V gene TRBV18; D unresolved. Per the germline V gene, CDR1 is KGHSH and CDR2 is LQKENI. With 0 bases removed from V and 3 bases from J, the gap between germline ends came to 12 bases. The CDR3 runs to 15 residues.

This chain links TRBV7-2 with TRBJ2-1, with TRBD2 matching over 10 bases. There are 14 residues in the CDR3. After removal of 3 bases from V and 10 bases from J, the junction contained 6 bases not matched to a gene. CDR1 SGHTA and CDR2 FQGNSA come from the germline V gene. CDR3 in amino acids: CASSFASGRREQFF. The CDR3, as DNA: TGTGCCAGCAGCTTCGCTAGCGGGAGAAGGGAGCAGTTCTTC.

This clone was seen more than once but under ten times. The chain uses TRBV19 and TRBJ1-2, with D maybe TRBD1 (5 bases). Trimming shortened V by 7 bases and J by 3 bases, and 18 bases separated the two germline ends. The CDR3 runs to 15 residues. CDR1 is LNHDA, CDR2 SQIVND, per germline (reference sequence). DNA for the CDR3: TGTGCCAGTACCCACCGGGCAGGGTGGGACTATGGCTACACCTTC. It yields the protein CASTHRAGWDYGYTF. Based on the CDR3 plus reference TRBV19 and TRBJ1-2, the full variable domain is DGGITQSPKYLFRKEGQNVTLSCEQNLNHDAMYWYRQDPGQGLRLIYYSQIVNDFQKGDIAEGYSVSREKKESFPLTVTSAQKNPTAFYLCASTHRAGWDYGYTFGSGTRLTVV.

The chain has TRBV7-2 and TRBJ1-2, with 7 nucleotides matching TRBD1. Germline CDR1 reads SGHTA; CDR2 reads FQGNSA. J gave up 6 bases and V 1 base, and 5 bases lay outside the gene matches. This CDR3 contains 14 residues. The CDR3: CASSLDGTGDGYTF. Written as DNA, the CDR3 is TGTGCCAGCAGCTTAGATGGTACAGGGGATGGCTACACCTTC.

The chain combines TRBV19 with TRBJ2-3, with 9 bases fitting TRBD1. Germline values: CDR1 LNHDA, CDR2 SQIVND (reference sequence). The CDR3 runs to 13 residues. J lost 1 base, V lost 9 bases, and 2 bases had no gene match. The CDR3 DNA reads as TGTGCCAGCCGGGACAGGGGCACAGATACGCAGTATTTT. This codes for CASRDRGTDTQYF.

The CDR3 here is CASSQELGEISGGYTF. The CDR3 region has the DNA TGTGCCAGCAGCCAAGAATTAGGGGAAATCAGTGGTGGCTACACCTTC. The V gene is TRBV4-2, the J gene TRBJ1-2; D possibly corresponds to TRBD1 (5 bases). This CDR3 has 16 amino acids. V was cut by 0 bases and J by 7 bases, with 18 bases left in between. The germline gives CDR1 LGHNA, CDR2 YNFKEQ.

The V gene is TRBV28, the J gene TRBJ2-7; possible D gene TRBD2, 6 bases. CDR3 length: 11 amino acids. Trimming stripped 5 bases from V and 6 bases from J, with 8 bases between. CDR1 and CDR2 from the germline V gene are MDHEN and SYDVKM. The DNA of the CDR3 is TGTGCCAGCAGTGAGCGGGTCGAGCAGTACTTC. This codes for CASSERVEQYF.

As regards this clone: This sample includes further DNA sequences coding for the same CDR3. The chain has TRBV28 and TRBJ1-2; 7 nucleotides line up with TRBD1. The CDR3 consists of 13 residues. Per the germline V gene, CDR1 is MDHEN and CDR2 is SYDVKM. Trimming at V came to 3 bases and at J to 2 bases, leaving 0 bases not matched to a gene. Here the CDR3 DNA reads TGTGCCAGCAGTTTGGACAGGAACTATGGCTACACCTTC. Protein: CASSLDRNYGYTF.

The V gene is TRBV21-1, the J gene TRBJ2-2; the D segment call TRBD1 is taken from the table without a DNA check. TRBV21-1 is termed a pseudogene. This CDR3 has 19 residues. The CDR3 DNA sequence: TGTGCCAGCAGCAAAGACGGGCAGGGGGACTTAAGAAACACCGGGGAGCTGTTTTTT. As protein: CASSKDGQGDLRNTGELFF.

This chain connects TRBV6-5 to TRBJ1-2, with 7 positions matching TRBD1. The trim removed 6 bases at V and 4 bases at J, leaving 5 bases unmatched. Germline V lookup: CDR1 MNHEY, CDR2 SVGAGI. This CDR3 region has 13 residues. CDR3 in amino acids: CASRRTGVYGYTF. The CDR3 DNA follows: TGTGCCAGCAGACGGACAGGAGTCTATGGCTACACCTTC.

The chain combines TRBV3-1 (or the pseudogene TRBV3-2) with TRBJ2-7; D gene uncertain. This CDR3 is built from 12 residues. V was cut by 0 bases and J by 10 bases, with 10 bases left in between. CDR1 and CDR2 from the germline V gene are LGHDT and YNNKEL (reference sequence). The DNA of the CDR3 is TGTGCCAGCAGCCAAGAGAGGCTGGTACAGTACTTC. Translation: CASSQERLVQYF.

V gene TRBV11-2 combines with J gene TRBJ2-6; D is undetermined. The CDR3 consists of 17 residues. In germline, CDR1 is SGHAT, CDR2 FQNNGV. V lost 5 bases to trimming and J lost 0 bases, with 14 bases between them. This CDR3 reads CASSLTFTSSGANVLTF. DNA of the CDR3: TGTGCCAGCAGCCTCACCTTTACAAGCTCTGGGGCCAACGTCCTGACTTTC.

In its sample, this clone was seen once. The chain links TRBV6-1 to TRBJ2-7; D is unresolved. Trimming removed 3 bases from V and 4 bases from J, with 4 bases in between. Germline CDR1 MNHNS, CDR2 SASEGT. The CDR3 runs 11 residues. CDR3 sequence (DNA): TGTGCCAGCAGTGACATTTACGAGCAGTACTTC. It encodes CASSDIYEQYF.

This chain links TRBV6-5 with TRBJ2-7; 11 nucleotides line up with TRBD2. Germline loops: CDR1 MNHEY, CDR2 SVGAGI. The CDR3 has 16 residues. Unmatched junction bases numbered 4, after V lost 0 bases and J lost 3 bases. CDR3 protein: CASSYSIGLAGYEQYF. The CDR3 DNA reads as TGTGCCAGCAGTTACTCGATAGGACTAGCGGGCTACGAGCAGTACTTC.

Notes on this clone: Since no conserved phenylalanine or tryptophan closes the CDR3, a read error is the likely cause. Because the CDR3's place on the DNA is in doubt, the DNA is left out and the CDR3 is given as listed by TCRdb. This rearrangement joins TRBV12-3 or TRBV12-4 to TRBJ2-7; the DNA was not compared with TRBD1, the D call given in the table. The CDR3 extends over 12 residues, inclusive of both ends. This chain's CDR3 is CASSYPGQALSL.